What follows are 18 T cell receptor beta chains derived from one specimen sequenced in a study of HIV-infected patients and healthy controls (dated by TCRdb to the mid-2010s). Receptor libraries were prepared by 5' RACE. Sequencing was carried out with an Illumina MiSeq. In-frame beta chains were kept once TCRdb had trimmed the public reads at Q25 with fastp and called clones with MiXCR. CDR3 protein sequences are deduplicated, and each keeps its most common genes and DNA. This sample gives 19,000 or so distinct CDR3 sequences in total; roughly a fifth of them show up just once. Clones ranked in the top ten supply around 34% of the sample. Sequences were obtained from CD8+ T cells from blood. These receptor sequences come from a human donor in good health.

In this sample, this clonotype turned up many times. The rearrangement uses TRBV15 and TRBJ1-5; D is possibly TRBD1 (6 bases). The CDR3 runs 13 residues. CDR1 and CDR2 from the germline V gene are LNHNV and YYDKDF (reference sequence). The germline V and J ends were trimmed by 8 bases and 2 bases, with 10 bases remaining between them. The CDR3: CATSAGGNQPQHF. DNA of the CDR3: TGTGCCACCTCTGCAGGGGGCAATCAGCCCCAGCATTTT.

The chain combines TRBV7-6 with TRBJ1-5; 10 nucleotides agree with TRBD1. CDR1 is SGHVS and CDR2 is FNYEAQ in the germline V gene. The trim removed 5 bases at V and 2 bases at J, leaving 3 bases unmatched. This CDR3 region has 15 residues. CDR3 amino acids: CASSLGTGGNQPQHF. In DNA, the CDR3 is TGTGCCAGCAGCCTGGGGACAGGGGGCAATCAGCCCCAGCATTTT.

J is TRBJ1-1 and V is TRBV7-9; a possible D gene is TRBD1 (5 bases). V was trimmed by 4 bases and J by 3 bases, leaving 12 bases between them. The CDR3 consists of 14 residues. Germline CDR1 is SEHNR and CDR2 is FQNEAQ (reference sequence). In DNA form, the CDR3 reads TGTGCCAGCAGCTCCGAGCGGGACTACACTGAAGCTTTCTTT. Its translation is CASSSERDYTEAFF.

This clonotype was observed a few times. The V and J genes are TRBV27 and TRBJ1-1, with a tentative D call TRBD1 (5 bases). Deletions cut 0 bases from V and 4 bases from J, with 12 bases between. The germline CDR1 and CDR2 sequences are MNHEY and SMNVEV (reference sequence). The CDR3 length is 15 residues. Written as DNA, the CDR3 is TGTGCCAGCAGTTTATCCAGGGTCCTGACCACTGAAGCTTTCTTT. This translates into CASSLSRVLTTEAFF.

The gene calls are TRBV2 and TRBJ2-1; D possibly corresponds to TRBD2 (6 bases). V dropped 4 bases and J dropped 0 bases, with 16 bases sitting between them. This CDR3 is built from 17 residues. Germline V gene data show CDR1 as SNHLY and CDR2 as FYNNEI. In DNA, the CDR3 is TGTGCCAGCAGTGTATTCCCCGGGAGCAGCTCCTACAATGAGCAGTTCTTC. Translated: CASSVFPGSSSYNEQFF. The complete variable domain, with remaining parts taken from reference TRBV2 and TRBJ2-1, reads EPEVTQTPSHQVTQMGQEVILRCVPISNHLYFYWYRQILGQKVEFLVSFYNNEISEKSEIFDDQFSVERPDGSNFTLKIRSTKLEDSAMYFCASSVFPGSSSYNEQFFGPGTRLTVL.

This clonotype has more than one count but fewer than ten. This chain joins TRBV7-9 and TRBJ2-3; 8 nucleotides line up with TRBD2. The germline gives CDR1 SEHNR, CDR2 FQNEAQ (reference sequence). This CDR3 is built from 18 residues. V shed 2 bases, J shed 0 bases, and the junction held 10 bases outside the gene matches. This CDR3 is CASSLSQTSGVSTDTQYF. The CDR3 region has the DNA TGTGCCAGCAGCTTATCCCAAACTAGCGGAGTAAGCACAGATACGCAGTATTTT.

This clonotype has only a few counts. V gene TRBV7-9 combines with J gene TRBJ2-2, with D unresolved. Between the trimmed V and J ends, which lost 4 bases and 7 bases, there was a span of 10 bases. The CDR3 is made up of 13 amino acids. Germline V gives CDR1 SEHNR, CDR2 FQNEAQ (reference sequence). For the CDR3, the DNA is TGTGCCAGCAGCTCCTCGATGGGCGGGGAGCTGTTTTTT. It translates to CASSSSMGGELFF.

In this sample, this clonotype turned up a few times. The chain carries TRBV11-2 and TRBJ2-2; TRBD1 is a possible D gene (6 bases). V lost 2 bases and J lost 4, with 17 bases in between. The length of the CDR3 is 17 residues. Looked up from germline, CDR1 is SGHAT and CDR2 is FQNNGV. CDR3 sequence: CASSLTMYRAGTGELFF. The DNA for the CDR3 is TGTGCCAGCAGCTTAACTATGTACAGGGCCGGCACCGGGGAGCTGTTTTTT.

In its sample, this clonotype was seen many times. This CDR3 is CASSASDLQETQYF. The CDR3 DNA follows: TGTGCCAGCAGCGCATCTGACTTACAAGAGACCCAGTACTTC. The chain recombines TRBV9 with TRBJ2-5; D gene unclear. Trimming pared 3 bases from V and 2 bases from J, leaving 11 bases between. The length of the CDR3 is 14 residues. Germline lookup yields CDR1 SGDLS and CDR2 YYNGEE.

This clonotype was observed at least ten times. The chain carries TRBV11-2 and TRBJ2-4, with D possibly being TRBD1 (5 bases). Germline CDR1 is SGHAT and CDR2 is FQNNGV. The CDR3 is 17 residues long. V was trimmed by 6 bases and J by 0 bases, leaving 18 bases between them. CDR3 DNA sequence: TGTGCCAGCAGGTCCTTACAGGAACCCTTAGCCAAAAACATTCAGTACTTC. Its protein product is CASRSLQEPLAKNIQYF.

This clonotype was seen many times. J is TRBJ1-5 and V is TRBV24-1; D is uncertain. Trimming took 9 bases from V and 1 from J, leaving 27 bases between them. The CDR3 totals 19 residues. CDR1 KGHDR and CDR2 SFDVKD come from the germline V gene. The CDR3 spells CATGLAQWEPLLSNQPQHF. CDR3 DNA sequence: TGTGCCACCGGGTTGGCCCAGTGGGAGCCTTTATTGAGCAATCAGCCCCAGCATTTT.

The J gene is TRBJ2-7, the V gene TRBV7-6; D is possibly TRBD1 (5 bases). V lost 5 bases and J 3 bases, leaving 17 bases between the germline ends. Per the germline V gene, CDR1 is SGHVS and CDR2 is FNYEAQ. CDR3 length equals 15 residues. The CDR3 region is CASSHGIGASYEQYF. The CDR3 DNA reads TGTGCCAGCAGCCATGGGATAGGGGCGAGCTACGAGCAGTACTTC. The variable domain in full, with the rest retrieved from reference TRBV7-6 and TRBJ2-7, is GAGVSQSPRYKVTKRGQDVALRCDPISGHVSLYWYRQALGQGPEFLTYFNYEAQQDKSGLPNDRFSAERPEGSISTLTIQRTEQRDSAMYRCASSHGIGASYEQYFGPGTRLTVT.

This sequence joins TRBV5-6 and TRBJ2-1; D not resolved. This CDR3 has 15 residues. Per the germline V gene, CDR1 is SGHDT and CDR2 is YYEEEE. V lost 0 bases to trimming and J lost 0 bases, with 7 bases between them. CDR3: CASSLGETSYNEQFF. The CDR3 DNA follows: TGTGCCAGCAGCTTGGGTGAAACCTCCTACAATGAGCAGTTCTTC.

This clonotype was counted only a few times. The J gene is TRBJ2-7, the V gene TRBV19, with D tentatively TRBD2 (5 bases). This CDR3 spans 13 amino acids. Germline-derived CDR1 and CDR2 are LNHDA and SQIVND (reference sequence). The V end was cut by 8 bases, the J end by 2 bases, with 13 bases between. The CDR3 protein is CASAPALAYEQYF. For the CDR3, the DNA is TGTGCCAGTGCCCCGGCACTAGCCTACGAGCAGTACTTC.

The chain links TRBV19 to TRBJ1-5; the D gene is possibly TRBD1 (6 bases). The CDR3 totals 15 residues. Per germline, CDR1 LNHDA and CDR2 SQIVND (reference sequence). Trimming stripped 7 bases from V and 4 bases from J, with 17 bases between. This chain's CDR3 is CASKRVTGNNQPQHF. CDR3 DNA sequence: TGTGCCAGTAAACGGGTCACAGGGAATAATCAGCCCCAGCATTTT.

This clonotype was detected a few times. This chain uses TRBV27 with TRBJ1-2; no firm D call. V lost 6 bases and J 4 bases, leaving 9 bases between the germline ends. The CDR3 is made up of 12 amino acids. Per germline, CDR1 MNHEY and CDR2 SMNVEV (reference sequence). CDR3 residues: CASRLGAYGYTF. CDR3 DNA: TGTGCCAGCAGACTAGGAGCCTATGGCTACACCTTC.

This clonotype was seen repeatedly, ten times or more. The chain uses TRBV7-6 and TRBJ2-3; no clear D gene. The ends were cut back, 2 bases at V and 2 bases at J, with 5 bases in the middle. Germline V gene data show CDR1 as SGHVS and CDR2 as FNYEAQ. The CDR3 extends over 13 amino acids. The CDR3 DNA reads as TGTGCCAGCAGCTTAACGGACACAGATACGCAGTATTTT. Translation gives CASSLTDTDTQYF.

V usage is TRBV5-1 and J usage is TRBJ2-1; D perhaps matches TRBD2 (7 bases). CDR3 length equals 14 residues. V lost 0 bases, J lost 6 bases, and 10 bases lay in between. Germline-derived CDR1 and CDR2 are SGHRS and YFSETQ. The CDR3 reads CASSLVGGANEQFF. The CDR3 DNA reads TGCGCCAGCAGCTTGGTTGGGGGGGCCAATGAGCAGTTCTTC.